These T cell receptor beta chains were read from a single sample in a study of CD8+ T cells in alopecia areata. Sequenced by immunoSEQ multiplex PCR; TCRdb stores in-frame clones only, minus some. In the table there are about 140,000 clones, around 55% of which are singletons. Sequencing used CD4+ T cells sorted from blood. Source of these receptors: a human donor in good health. Both conserved end residues are part of each CDR3. The D gene is left open where the match is weak. Size is stated for part of the rows, as once, few or many counts, or as a class when the clone is expanded.

TRBJ1-2 - - TRBV18 TGTGCCAGCTCACCAGGTGCGGCGGATGGCTACACCTTC CASSPGAADGYTF
TRBJ1-2 TRBD1 - TRBV7-9 TGTGCCAGCAGCTTAAAGGGGACAGGGGAAGGCTACACCTTC CASSLKGTGEGYTF
TRBJ2-5 TRBD2 - TRBV2 TGTGCCAGCAGACCCGGACTAGCTTTTGAGACCCAGTACTTC CASRPGLAFETQYF
TRBJ2-7 TRBD1 - TRBV29-1 TGCAGCGTAGGGACAGGGGGCCCCTACGAGCAGTACTTC CSVGTGGPYEQYF
TRBJ2-3 - few TRBV29-1 TGCAGCGTTGAAGACCCACCCCATCACAGCAAGGCTGGAGATACGCAGTATTTT CSVEDPPHHSKAGDTQYF
TRBJ1-5 - few TRBV6-1 TGTGCCAGCAGTGCCGGGACAATTAATCAGCCCCAGCATTTT CASSAGTINQPQHF
TRBJ2-5 - - TRBV29-1 TGCAGCGCCGCTGTGAGATACCAAGAGACCCAGTACTTC CSAAVRYQETQYF
TRBJ2-4 - few TRBV9 TGTGCCAGCAGCGCACAGGACCGCGTCGGGAACATTCAGTACTTC CASSAQDRVGNIQYF
TRBJ2-3 TRBD2 - TRBV7-3 TGTGCCAGCAGCTTAGTAGCGGGAGGGGCAGATACGCAGTATTTT CASSLVAGGADTQYF
TRBJ2-7 - once TRBV29-1 TGCAGCGTAGCACAGGGCTACGAGCAGTACTTC CSVAQGYEQYF
TRBJ2-7 TRBD2 few TRBV29-1 TGCAGCGTTCGAGGTAGCGGGAGCGGGGAGCAGTACTTC CSVRGSGSGEQYF
TRBJ2-7 TRBD2 - TRBV28 TGTGCCAGCGGACTAGCGGGGCCCTACGAGCAGTACTTC CASGLAGPYEQYF
TRBJ1-5 - - TRBV25-1 TGTGCCAGCCCCGGGCGAGGGAATCAGCCCCAGCATTTT CASPGRGNQPQHF
TRBJ1-5 - few TRBV29-1 TGCAGCGTAGGGATAGGGGGGGAACAGCCCCAGCATTTT CSVGIGGEQPQHF
TRBJ2-1 TRBD2 many TRBV4-1 TGCGCCTCGAAGCCAGGGTCAGGACTAGCAGAGGGCTTGGGAGAGCAGTTCTTC CASKPGSGLAEGLGEQFF
TRBJ2-2 - - TRBV6-5 TGTGCCAGCAGTTCGGACAGTTACACCGGGGAGCTGTTTTTT CASSSDSYTGELFF
TRBJ1-1 TRBD1 - TRBV7-9 TGTGCCAGCAGCTTAGAGGGACAGGGAGTCACTGAAGCTTTCTTT CASSLEGQGVTEAFF
TRBJ1-4 - few TRBV11-2 TGTGCCAGCAGCGCTGCCGCCGGGCGGAATGGGGAACTGTTTTTT CASSAAAGRNGELFF
TRBJ1-5 TRBD1 - TRBV30 TGTGCCTGGAGTGCGACAGGGTTTCTCAGGCCCCAGCATTTT CAWSATGFLRPQHF
TRBJ1-5 TRBD1 - TRBV7-9 TGTGCCAGCAGCTTAGGGACAGGGGACTTTCAGCCCCAGCATTTT CASSLGTGDFQPQHF
TRBJ2-5 - - TRBV7-6 TGTGCCAGCACGGGCCCTGGGGAGACCCAGTACTTC CASTGPGETQYF
TRBJ1-4 TRBD1 few TRBV18 TGTGCCAGCTCAGCAAGGGACAGTGAAAAACTGTTTTTT CASSARDSEKLFF
TRBJ2-5 - - TRBV11-2 TGTGCCAGCAGCTTAGGTATGACAGGCCAAGAGACCCAGTACTTC CASSLGMTGQETQYF
TRBJ1-1 - - TRBV19 TGTGCCAGTACAATGGGGAGCAGGATGAACACTGAAGCTTTCTTT CASTMGSRMNTEAFF
TRBJ2-2 - - TRBV30 TGTGCCTGGAGACGACTCAGCGTAGGGGAGCTGTTTTTT CAWRRLSVGELFF
TRBJ2-2 - few TRBV27 TGTGCCAGCAGTTTCCTCTTCGGGGAGCTGTTTTTT CASSFLFGELFF
TRBJ2-1 - few TRBV6-6 TGTGCCAGCAGTCAACAGGGCACTGAGCAGTTCTTC CASSQQGTEQFF
TRBJ2-7 - - TRBV7-9 TGTGCCAGCAGCGAGTTTCGTGGGCGCGGGGCCTACGAGCAGTACTTC CASSEFRGRGAYEQYF
TRBJ2-2 TRBD1 few TRBV10-1 TGCGCCAGCAGCGATACCGGGACAGGGGGTGCGTTTTTT CASSDTGTGGAFF
TRBJ2-5 - - TRBV11-2 TGTGCCAGCAGCTTAGATGGGAAGCCCCAAGAGACCCAGTACTTC CASSLDGKPQETQYF
TRBJ2-1 - - TRBV20-1 TGCAGTGCTAGAAACTACAATGAGCAGTTCTTC CSARNYNEQFF
TRBJ2-1 TRBD2 few TRBV29-1 TGCAGCGTTAGGTATACCGGGACTAGGAGGGAGCAGTTCTTC CSVRYTGTRREQFF
TRBJ2-1 - - TRBV29-1 TGCAGCGCAACGGACAGCTCCTACAATGAGCAGTTCTTC CSATDSSYNEQFF
TRBJ2-5 - - TRBV6-5 TGTGCCAGCAGTACCCGTGGTAGGGAGACCCAGTACTTC CASSTRGRETQYF
TRBJ2-5 - few TRBV18 TGTGCCAGCTCACCATCGCTAGAAGAGACCCAGTACTTC CASSPSLEETQYF
TRBJ2-5 TRBD1 once TRBV7-8 TGTGCCAGCAGCACAGGGGGAGAGACCCAGTACTTC CASSTGGETQYF
TRBJ2-5 TRBD1 - TRBV29-1 TGCAGCTCACCGGGACAGGGACAAGAGACCCAGTACTTC CSSPGQGQETQYF
TRBJ2-5 TRBD2 - TRBV7-2 TGTGCCAGCAGCCCCCGGACTAGCGGGGTTGAGACCCAGTACTTC CASSPRTSGVETQYF
TRBJ2-5 - - TRBV10-3 TGTGCCATCAGTGAGAGGGAAAGGGGGGAGACCCAGTACTTC CAISERERGETQYF
TRBJ1-1 TRBD1 - TRBV30 TGTGCCTGGAGTGGGGACAGGGCTGAAGCTTTCTTT CAWSGDRAEAFF
TRBJ2-3 TRBD1 once TRBV30 TGTGCCTGGAGTGCACAGGGGGCATTCACAGATACGCAGTATTTT CAWSAQGAFTDTQYF
TRBJ1-1 - few TRBV29-1 TGCAGCGTTGATCCCACCACTGAAGCTTTCTTT CSVDPTTEAFF
TRBJ1-1 TRBD1 - TRBV29-1 TGCAGCGCCTATCCGGGACAGGGAATGAACACTGAAGCTTTCTTT CSAYPGQGMNTEAFF
TRBJ2-3 - few TRBV29-1 TGCAGCGTGGCCGGGACCGCAGATACGCAGTATTTT CSVAGTADTQYF
TRBJ2-3 - - TRBV4-1 TGCGCCAGCAGCCTCCCAAGAGATCCAGGAGAAACAGATACGCAGTATTTT CASSLPRDPGETDTQYF
TRBJ1-4 - - TRBV29-1 TGCAGCGTTGAAGATAACGAAAAACTGTTTTTT CSVEDNEKLFF